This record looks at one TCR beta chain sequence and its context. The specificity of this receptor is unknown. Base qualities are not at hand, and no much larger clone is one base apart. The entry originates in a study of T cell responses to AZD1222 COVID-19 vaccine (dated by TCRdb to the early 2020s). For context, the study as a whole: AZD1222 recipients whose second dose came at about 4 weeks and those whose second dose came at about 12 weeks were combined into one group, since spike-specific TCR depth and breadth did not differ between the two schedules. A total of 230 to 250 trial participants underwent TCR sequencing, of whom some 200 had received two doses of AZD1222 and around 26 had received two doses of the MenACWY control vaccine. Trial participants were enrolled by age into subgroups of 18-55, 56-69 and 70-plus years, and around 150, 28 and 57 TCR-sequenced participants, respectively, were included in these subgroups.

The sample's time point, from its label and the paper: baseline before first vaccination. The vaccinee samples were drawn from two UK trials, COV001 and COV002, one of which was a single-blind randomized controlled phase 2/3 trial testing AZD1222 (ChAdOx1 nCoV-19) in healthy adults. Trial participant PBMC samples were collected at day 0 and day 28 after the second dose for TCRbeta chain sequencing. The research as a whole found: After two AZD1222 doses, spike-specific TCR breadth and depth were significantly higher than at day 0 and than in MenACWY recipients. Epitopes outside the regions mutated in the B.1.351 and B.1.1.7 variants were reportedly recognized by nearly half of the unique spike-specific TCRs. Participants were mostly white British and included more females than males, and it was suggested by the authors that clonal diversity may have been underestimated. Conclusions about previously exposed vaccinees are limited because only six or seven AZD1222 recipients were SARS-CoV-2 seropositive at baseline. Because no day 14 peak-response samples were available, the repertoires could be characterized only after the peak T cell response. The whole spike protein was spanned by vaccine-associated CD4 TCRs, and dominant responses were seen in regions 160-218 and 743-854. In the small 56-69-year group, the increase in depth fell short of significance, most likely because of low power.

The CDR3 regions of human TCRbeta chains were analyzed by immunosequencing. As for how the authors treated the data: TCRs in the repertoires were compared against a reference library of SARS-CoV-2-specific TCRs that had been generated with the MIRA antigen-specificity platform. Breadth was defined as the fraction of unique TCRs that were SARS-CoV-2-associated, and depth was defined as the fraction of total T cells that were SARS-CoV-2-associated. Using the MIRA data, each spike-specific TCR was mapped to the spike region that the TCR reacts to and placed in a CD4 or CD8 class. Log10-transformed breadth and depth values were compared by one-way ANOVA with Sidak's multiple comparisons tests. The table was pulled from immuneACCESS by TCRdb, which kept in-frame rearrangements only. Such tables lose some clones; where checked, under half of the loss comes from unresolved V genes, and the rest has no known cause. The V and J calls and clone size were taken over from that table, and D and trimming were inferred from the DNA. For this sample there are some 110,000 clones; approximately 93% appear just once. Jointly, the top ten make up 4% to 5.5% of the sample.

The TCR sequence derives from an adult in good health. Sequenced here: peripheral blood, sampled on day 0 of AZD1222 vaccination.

The CDR3 is CASSSGQGATDTQYF. The nucleotide sequence is given as TGTGCCAGCAGCTCGGGACAGGGGGCCACAGATACGCAGTATTTT. The rearrangement combines TRBV5-4 with TRBJ2-3; 12 nucleotides in the junction match TRBD1. The CDR3 sequence holds 15 residues, the cysteine and phenylalanine included. CDR3 DNA is the only sequence kept; it has 45 bases, read in frame from the first base. Trimming removed 3 bases from V and 2 bases from J; the gene matches leave 1 base unexplained. As encoded in the germline V gene (reference sequence), CDR1 is SGHNT while CDR2 is YYREEE.